This T cell receptor (beta chain) was identified in a study of T cells in localized non-small cell lung cancer. The ends were cut back, 2 bases at V and 5 bases at J, with 12 bases in the middle. The CDR3 has 13 amino acids. From germline, CDR1 is GTSNPN and CDR2 SVGIG (reference sequence). Clones were read by immunoSEQ multiplex PCR, and TCRdb kept only the in-frame ones, dropping some. The repertoire includes 70,000 to 100,000 clones, about nine tenths of them detected once, and over 4% sits in the top ten. The source was PBMCs, collected before any cancer treatment. This chain links TRBV30 with TRBJ1-1, with D unclear. This clonotype was sampled from a woman aged 40-75 years with stage II squamous cell lung carcinoma. The DNA of the CDR3 is TGTGCCTGGAGTTTAAACTCGAAGACTGAAGCTTTCTTT. It is translated as CAWSLNSKTEAFF.